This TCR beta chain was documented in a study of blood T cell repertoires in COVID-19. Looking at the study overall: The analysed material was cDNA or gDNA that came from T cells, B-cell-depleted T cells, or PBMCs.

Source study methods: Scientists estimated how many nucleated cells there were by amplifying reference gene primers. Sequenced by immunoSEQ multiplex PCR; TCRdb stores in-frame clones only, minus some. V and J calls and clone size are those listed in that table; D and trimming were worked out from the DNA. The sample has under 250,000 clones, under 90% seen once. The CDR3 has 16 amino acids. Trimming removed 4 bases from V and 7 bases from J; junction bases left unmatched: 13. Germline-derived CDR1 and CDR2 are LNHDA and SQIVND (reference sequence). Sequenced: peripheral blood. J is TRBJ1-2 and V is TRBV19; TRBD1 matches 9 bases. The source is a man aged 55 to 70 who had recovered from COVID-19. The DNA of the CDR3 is TGTGCCAGTAGTAACCCGCCGGACAGGGGAGGTGCTGGCTACACCTTC. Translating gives CASSNPPDRGGAGYTF.